This T cell receptor (beta chain) was identified in a study of T cells in Graves' hyperthyroidism and ophthalmopathy. Not enrolled were patients with uncontrolled infection, other autoimmune disease, pregnancy or lactation. The PBMCs were taken from roughly 10 ml of fresh peripheral blood. Study-level results: Appearing also in blood were most of the thyroid clonotypes expanded above 0.001.

The CDR3 extends over 12 amino acids. Germline CDR1 is GTSNPN and CDR2 is SVGIG (reference sequence). V was clipped by 3 bases and J by 4 bases, with 8 bases between them. Comments on this clonotype: The antigen remains undetermined.

It was RNA transcripts that yielded the amplified TCR beta CDR3 regions. HTBI primers were used for first-round RT-PCR of the TCR CDR3. A single record per CDR3 protein comes from TCRdb applying MiXCR to the multiplex PCR reads. The data show approximately 600,000 distinct CDR3 sequences, about a sixth seen once. What was sequenced was blood. The receptor was derived from a woman aged 25 to 39 with Graves' hyperthyroidism. The chain carries TRBV30 and TRBJ2-3, with a possible D match to TRBD2 (6 bases). The CDR3 protein is CAWSGGSDTQYF. In nucleotides, the CDR3 is TGTGCCTGGAGCGGGGGTTCAGATACGCAGTATTTT. Combining the CDR3 with reference TRBV30 and TRBJ2-3 gives the whole variable domain SQTIHQWPATLVQPVGSPLSLECTVEGTSNPNLYWYRQAAGRGLQLLFYSVGIGQISSEVPQNLSASRPQDRQFILSSKKLLLSDSGFYLCAWSGGSDTQYFGPGTRLTVL.